This T cell receptor (beta chain) was recorded in a study of vaccination effects on CD4 cells after COVID-19. About the study: Using viral peptide pools, the ViraFEST assay grew out antigen-specific CD4+ T cells prior to sequencing. Either the BNT162b2 or mRNA-1273 vaccine was given to participants in two doses.

V gave up 8 bases and J gave up 2 bases, with 4 bases separating them. CDR3 length: 10 amino acids. The repertoire was sequenced with immunoSEQ multiplex PCR; TCRdb's copy has only in-frame clones and lacks some. The sample lists 50,000 or so clones; approximately 70% were seen once. Scientists isolated CD4+ T cells after an approximately 10-day culture period ended. All vaccine recipients tested negative for nucleocapsid antibodies and had never contracted SARS-CoV-2 infection. Fresh IL-2-containing medium replaced half the medium on days 3 and 7. About this clone: The antigen remains undetermined.

The sequencing here drew on CD4+ T cells from PBMCs cultured without peptide, taken before COVID-19 vaccination. The receptor was derived from a human donor who received a COVID-19 vaccine. The rearrangement uses TRBV23-1 and TRBJ2-7, with no clear D. TRBV23-1 is known as an ORF, though its function is uncertain. The CDR3 bases are TGCGCCAGCGGGACCTACGAGCAGTACTTC. It is translated as CASGTYEQYF.